The 10 T cell receptor beta chains below come from one sample, sequenced in a study of T cells expressing NK-cell markers (dated by TCRdb to 2020 to 2021). Libraries were built with 5' RACE. Sequencing relied on an Illumina HiSeq 2000. After reprocessing by TCRdb, each CDR3 protein sequence is one entry, and no DNA is given. This sample's table carries roughly 110,000 distinct CDR3 sequences. Of the sample, less than 20% is held by the ten largest clones. The sequenced sample was blood T cells: a sorted CD56 or NKG2C T cell subset, CD4+ or CD8+ T cells, or bulk PBMC T cells (not recorded which). These TCRs come from a woman between 18 and 70 years old in good health.

The chain couples TRBV6-5 to TRBJ1-4; TCRdb outputs TRBD1, but without DNA this stays unchecked. CDR3 length equals 16 residues. In germline, CDR1 is MNHEY, CDR2 SVGAGI. CDR3 sequence: CASSPSGQGQDEKLFF.

J is TRBJ2-3 and V is TRBV29-1. This CDR3 contains 12 residues. Germline assignment: CDR1 SQVTM and CDR2 ANQGSEA. This CDR3 reads CSVVWWTDTQYF.

The V and J genes are TRBV7-9 and TRBJ2-4; TCRdb returns TRBD1, unconfirmable since there is no DNA. This CDR3 is built from 16 residues. Looked up from germline, CDR1 is SEHNR and CDR2 is FQNEAQ (reference sequence). The CDR3 here is CASSPTEDLAKNIQYF.

V is TRBV20-1 and J is TRBJ2-1; the TCRdb call, TRBD1, lacks DNA for checking. This CDR3 is 15 amino acids long. The germline V gene has CDR1 DFQATT and CDR2 SNEGSKA (reference sequence). The CDR3 sequence is CSANPLGAPYNEQFF.

V is TRBV30 and J is TRBJ2-1; TCRdb reports TRBD2, a call that lacks DNA to check it against. Germline V gene data show CDR1 as GTSNPN and CDR2 as SVGIG (reference sequence). This CDR3 spans 14 amino acids. The CDR3: CASLAGGPGNEQFF. Using reference TRBV30 and TRBJ2-1 for the parts outside the CDR3, the full variable domain is SQTIHQWPATLVQPVGSPLSLECTVEGTSNPNLYWYRQAAGRGLQLLFYSVGIGQISSEVPQNLSASRPQDRQFILSSKKLLLSDSGFYLCASLAGGPGNEQFFGPGTRLTVL.

The rearrangement links TRBV5-4 to TRBJ2-3; TCRdb calls TRBD1, which cannot be checked without DNA. This CDR3 is 15 amino acids long. Germline CDR1 and CDR2: SGHNT and YYREEE (reference sequence). The CDR3 is CASSWGDSSTDTQYF.

The chain joins TRBV15 to TRBJ1-1; TCRdb proposes TRBD1, but this gene call is untestable without DNA. The germline CDR1 and CDR2 sequences are LNHNV and YYDKDF (reference sequence). This CDR3 is built from 18 residues. The CDR3 sequence is CATSSHGTGGQRDTEAFF.

The chain couples TRBV27 to TRBJ2-1; TCRdb's D gene call, TRBD1, goes unchecked for lack of DNA. This CDR3 is 15 amino acids long. Germline lookup yields CDR1 MNHEY and CDR2 SMNVEV (reference sequence). The CDR3 loop is CASSPLRGKANEQFF.

The chain has TRBV20-1 and TRBJ2-5; the TCRdb D gene call, TRBD2, has no DNA to confirm it. This CDR3 region has 13 residues. Germline values: CDR1 DFQATT, CDR2 SNEGSKA (reference sequence). The CDR3 reads CSARTSDQETQYF.

V gene TRBV4-3 combines with J gene TRBJ2-1; TCRdb proposes TRBD2, but this gene call is untestable without DNA. From germline, CDR1 is LGHNA and CDR2 YSLEER. The CDR3 is made up of 18 amino acids. CDR3 sequence reads: CASSRRVVSGPSYNEQFF.